This T cell receptor (beta chain) was documented in a study of OX40 agonist ivuxolimab in advanced cancers. The study's findings and limits: Several nonresponders also turned out to have low normalized T-cell clonal expansion. Clones of CD4+ and CD8+ blood T cells grew by week 6 at doses of 0.1 to 3.0 mg/kg. Individuals who were partial responders at 0.1-3.0 mg/kg had clonal expansion that ranked among the lowest.

The table came from immunoSEQ multiplex PCR; TCRdb's copy has only in-frame clones and leaves some out. Here the sample spans around 70,000 clones, under 95% being singletons. On this clone itself: What it recognizes is unknown. One end of the junction varies from germline; a read error may be responsible.

This CDR3 is 16 amino acids long. Germline loops: CDR1 LNHNV, CDR2 YYDKDF (reference sequence). The chain links TRBV15 to TRBJ2-7; 9 bases line up with TRBD2. The TCR comes from an adult with an advanced solid tumor such as melanoma, head and neck, liver or kidney cancer. The specimen was CD4+ or CD8+ T cells sorted from blood, collected in a trial of the OX40 agonist ivuxolimab. CDR3 residues: CATSRDWTSDSYEQHF. DNA for the CDR3: TGTGCCACCAGCAGAGATTGGACTAGCGATTCCTACGAGCAGCACTTC.